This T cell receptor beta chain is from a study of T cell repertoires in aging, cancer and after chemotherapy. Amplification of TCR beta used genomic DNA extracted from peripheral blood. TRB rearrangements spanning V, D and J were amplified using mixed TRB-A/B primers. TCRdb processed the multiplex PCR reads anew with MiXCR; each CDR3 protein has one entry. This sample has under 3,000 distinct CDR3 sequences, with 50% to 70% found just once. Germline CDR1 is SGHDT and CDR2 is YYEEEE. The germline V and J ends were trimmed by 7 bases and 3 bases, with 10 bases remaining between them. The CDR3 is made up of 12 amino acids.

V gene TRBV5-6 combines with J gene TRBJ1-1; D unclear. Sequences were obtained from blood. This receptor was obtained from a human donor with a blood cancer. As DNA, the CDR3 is TGTGCCAGCGCCACGTTGGACACTGAAGCTTTCTTT. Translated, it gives CASATLDTEAFF.